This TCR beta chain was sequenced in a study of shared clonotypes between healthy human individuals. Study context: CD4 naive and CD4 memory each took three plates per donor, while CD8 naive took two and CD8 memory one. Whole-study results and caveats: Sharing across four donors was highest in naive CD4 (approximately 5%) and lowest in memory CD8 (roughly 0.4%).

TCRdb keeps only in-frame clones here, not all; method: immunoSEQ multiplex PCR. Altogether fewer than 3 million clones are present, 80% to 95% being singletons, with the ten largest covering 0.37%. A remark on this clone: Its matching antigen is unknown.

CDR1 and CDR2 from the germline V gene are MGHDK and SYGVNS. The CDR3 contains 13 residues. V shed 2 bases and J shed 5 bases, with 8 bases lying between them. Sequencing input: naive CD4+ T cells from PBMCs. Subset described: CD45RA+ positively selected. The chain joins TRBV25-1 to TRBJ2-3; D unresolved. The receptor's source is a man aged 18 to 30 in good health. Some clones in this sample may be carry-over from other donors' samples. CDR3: CASSEPGLDTQYF. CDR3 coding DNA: TGTGCCAGCAGTGAACCCGGGTTAGATACGCAGTATTTT.